A single T cell receptor (beta chain) is shown here with its context. V was trimmed by 6 bases and J by 4 bases, leaving 12 bases between them. This CDR3 has 13 residues. Germline CDR1 MNHEY, CDR2 SMNVEV (reference sequence). This entry belongs to a study of memory CD4+ T cells and cytomegalovirus serostatus. The sort gate was single viable CD3+CD4+CD8-CD45RO+ cells for memory CD4+ T cells. The method was immunoSEQ multiplex PCR; TCRdb's version includes in-frame clones alone and lacks a portion of them. Here the sample spans around 44,000 clones, 76% being singletons. The gene calls are TRBV27 and TRBJ2-5; no reliable D call. Sequencing input: memory CD4+ T cells from blood. The source is an adult in good health and CMV-seronegative. CDR3 nucleotides: TGTGCCAGCAGCCCTAAGGTACGAGAGACCCAGTACTTC. It encodes CASSPKVRETQYF.